This TCR beta chain was recorded in a study of cytomegalovirus exposure and HLA in healthy donors. General study points: There were several of the most significant clusters that appeared linked to common viral pathogens in a later analysis. When analyzed later, the rates of TCR association showed variation by HLA locus, with DRB1 the most and HLA-C the fewest.

Remarks on this clone: The target antigen is unknown.

The CDR3 consists of 16 residues. Germline CDR1 and CDR2: SGHRS and YFSETQ. After removal of 3 bases from V and 5 bases from J, the junction contained 9 bases not matched to a gene. The PCR made use of 60 Vbeta and 13 Jbeta primers. Profiled with immunoSEQ multiplex PCR; TCRdb holds only in-frame clones, not every one. This table has around 100,000 clones, approximately 80% appearing once. V usage is TRBV5-1 and J usage is TRBJ2-2, with 8 bases fitting TRBD1. Sequenced: PBMCs. This receptor was taken from a male donor in good health and CMV-seropositive. CDR3 DNA sequence: TGCGCCAGCAGCTCCCAGGGGGCGGTTATTACCGGGGAGCTGTTTTTT. Its translation is CASSSQGAVITGELFF. Based on the CDR3 plus reference TRBV5-1 and TRBJ2-2, the full variable domain is KAGVTQTPRYLIKTRGQQVTLSCSPISGHRSVSWYQQTPGQGLQFLFEYFSETQRNKGNFPGRFSGRQFSNSRSEMNVSTLELGDSALYLCASSSQGAVITGELFFGEGSRLTVL.